The entry below describes one T cell receptor (beta chain). The antigen it binds to is not known. Per-base quality was not reported, and no clone a single base away is much larger than it. Each collaborating institution followed its own protocols to collect whole blood in K2EDTA tubes. Collaborator samples were shipped for TCRbeta analysis as frozen whole blood, isolated PBMCs, or DNA extracted from either sample type. TCRbeta CDR3 regions were amplified from genomic DNA by means of the immunoSEQ Assay, a bias-controlled multiplex PCR. Per the source publication's procedure: Nucleated cell counts per sample were estimated from amplification of reference gene primers within the assay. To quantify the absolute abundance of each unique TCRbeta CDR3 rearrangement, sequence reads were collapsed and filtered. For each sample, productive Simpson clonality was calculated as the square root of Simpson's diversity index across productive rearrangements. The table was pulled from immuneACCESS by TCRdb, which kept in-frame rearrangements only. Such tables lose some clones; where checked, under half of the loss comes from unresolved V genes, and the rest has no known cause. V, J and clone size were drawn from that table, and D and trimming were deduced from the DNA. Recorded for this sample are tens of thousands of clones; 88% of them occurred a single time. The ten largest account for 4.5% to 6% of the sample.

This sample was included in a study of blood T cell repertoires in COVID-19 (dated by TCRdb to about 2020). Looking at the study overall: Samples covering the acute and convalescent phases of COVID-19 were provided by collaborators in the United States, Italy and Spain. The prospective study material was composed of cDNA or gDNA derived from T cells, B-cell-depleted T cells, or PBMCs. Where available, HLA class I and class II types were taken from metadata supplied by the sample provider and were not determined by assay-based typing. The dataset comprised deeply sampled blood TCRbeta repertoires from subjects exposed to, actively infected with, or recovered from COVID-19. Samples came from the ongoing ImmuneRACE study (first 160 participants) plus 1,254 subjects from 6 global collaborators. The repertoires were released in a freely available public database meant as a resource for research on the immune response to SARS-CoV-2. The sample metadata nearly always contained a de-identified subject ID, COVID-19 status, age in years and sex. Findings and caveats that apply to the study as a whole: Clinical and demographic metadata were provided uncurated, with the amount varying by source and participant.

Taken from cysteine to phenylalanine, the CDR3 has 14 residues. CDR3 DNA is the only sequence kept; it has 42 bases, read in frame from the first base. The germline V gene (reference sequence) supplies CDR1 GTSNPN and CDR2 SVGIG. Trimming takes 4 bases off V and 2 bases off J; junction bases not matched to a gene: 8. This receptor was obtained from a woman aged 80 or older with active COVID-19. The sequenced sample consisted of peripheral blood. The chain couples TRBV30 to TRBJ2-7, and TRBD1 matches 7 of the central bases. Here the CDR3 is given as CAWKRQGRTYEQYF. Read as DNA, the sequence is TGTGCCTGGAAGAGACAGGGAAGGACCTACGAGCAGTACTTC.